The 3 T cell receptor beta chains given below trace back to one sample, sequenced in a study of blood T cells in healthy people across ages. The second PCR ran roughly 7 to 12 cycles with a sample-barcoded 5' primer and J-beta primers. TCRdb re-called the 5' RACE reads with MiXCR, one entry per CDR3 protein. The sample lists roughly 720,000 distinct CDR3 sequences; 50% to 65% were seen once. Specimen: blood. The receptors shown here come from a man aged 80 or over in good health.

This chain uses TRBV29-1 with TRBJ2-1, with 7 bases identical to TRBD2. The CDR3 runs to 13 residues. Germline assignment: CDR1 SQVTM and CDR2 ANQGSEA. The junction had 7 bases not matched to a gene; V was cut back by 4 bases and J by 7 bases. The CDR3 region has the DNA TGCAGCGTTGGGGTAGCGGGTATTAATGAGCAGTTCTTC. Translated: CSVGVAGINEQFF.

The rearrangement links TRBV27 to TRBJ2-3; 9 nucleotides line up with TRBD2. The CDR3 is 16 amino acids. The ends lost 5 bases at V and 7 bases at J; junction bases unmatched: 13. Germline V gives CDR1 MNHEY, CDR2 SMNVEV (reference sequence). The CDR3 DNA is TGTGCCAGCAGTCCCCGTGAGGCGGGAGGGCCCCATACGCAGTATTTT. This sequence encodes CASSPREAGGPHTQYF.

The CDR3 sequence: CASTPARGYNEQFF. In nucleotides, the CDR3 is TGTGCCAGCACACCGGCCAGGGGTTACAATGAGCAGTTCTTC. The genes are TRBV27 and TRBJ2-1; weak D call: TRBD1 (6 bases). The germline CDR1 and CDR2 sequences are MNHEY and SMNVEV (reference sequence). The CDR3 is 14 amino acids. Trimming took off 7 bases at V and 4 bases at J, with 14 bases between the two ends.